These T cell receptor beta chains were read from a single sample in a study of shared clonotypes between healthy human individuals. Method: immunoSEQ multiplex PCR; TCRdb's copy keeps in-frame clones and lacks some. The data hold roughly 1 million clones, with about 75% observed a single time. The sequencing input was memory CD4+ T cells sorted from blood. These receptors came from a man younger than 35 in good health. The CDR3 runs from the conserved cysteine through the conserved F or W. A D gene is named only where the DNA matches it firmly.

D	V	J	CDR3
TRBD2	TRBV5-1	TRBJ2-5	CASSLGGLAGAHQETQYF
TRBD1	TRBV5-6	TRBJ1-1	CASSGTGGGTVFF
TRBD1	TRBV18	TRBJ1-1	CASSPGLRQGHTEAFF
-	TRBV5-1	TRBJ2-3	CASSLAADFTDTQYF
TRBD1	TRBV5-1	TRBJ1-5	CASSLEQGAGQPQHF
-	TRBV11-3	TRBJ2-3	CASSPGSPTDTQYF
-	TRBV5-1	TRBJ2-1	CASSLGGANYNEQFF
-	TRBV4-1	TRBJ2-3	CASSQDWGSTTDTQYF
-	TRBV9	TRBJ2-1	CASSDQPNEQFF
TRBD2	TRBV29-1	TRBJ2-2	CSVVNSGSRELFF
-	TRBV28	TRBJ1-1	CASSSAPQGGTEAFF
TRBD1	TRBV5-1	TRBJ2-3	CASSLGPGTGSSGDTQYF
-	TRBV5-1	TRBJ2-3	CASRSTRLQVFPSTDTQYF
-	TRBV30	TRBJ2-2	CAWSGLSSGELFF
TRBD1	TRBV29-1	TRBJ1-2	CSVNRGVDYGYTF
-	TRBV11-2	TRBJ1-2	CASSLEWFNYGYTF
TRBD1	TRBV7-8	TRBJ1-5	CASSQGGGQPQHF
TRBD1	TRBV30	TRBJ1-1	CAWSPDRGNTEAFF
-	TRBV6-5	TRBJ1-1	CASSVGGRAAFF
-	TRBV19	TRBJ2-7	CASSRTVSSYEQYF
-	TRBV5-1	TRBJ2-5	CASSRNSGGAYQETQYF
-	TRBV19	TRBJ2-1	CASSITPTYNEQFF
-	TRBV2	TRBJ1-4	CASSSSEKLFF
-	TRBV18	TRBJ2-1	CASSPRTANNEQFF
TRBD1	TRBV6-6	TRBJ1-5	CASSYAGQGVEPQHF
-	TRBV4-1	TRBJ2-4	CASSQVQGRSAKNIQYF
-	TRBV6-5	TRBJ1-2	CASSSGQSGYTF
-	TRBV4-1	TRBJ2-3	CASSQDPGVTQYF
-	TRBV5-4	TRBJ1-1	CASSFDRWTEAFF
-	TRBV11-2	TRBJ1-5	CASSEGLRNQPQHF
-	TRBV7-8	TRBJ1-6	CASSLGDYSPLHF
-	TRBV10-3	TRBJ2-5	CAISPGLQETQYF
TRBD1	TRBV2	TRBJ1-5	CASRGDRGVEPQHF
-	TRBV5-1	TRBJ2-5	CASSLGRLGARGETQYF
TRBD2	TRBV5-1	TRBJ2-1	CASGLAGGTYNEQFF
TRBD2	TRBV7-2	TRBJ2-7	CASSLAMLAGGRYEQYF